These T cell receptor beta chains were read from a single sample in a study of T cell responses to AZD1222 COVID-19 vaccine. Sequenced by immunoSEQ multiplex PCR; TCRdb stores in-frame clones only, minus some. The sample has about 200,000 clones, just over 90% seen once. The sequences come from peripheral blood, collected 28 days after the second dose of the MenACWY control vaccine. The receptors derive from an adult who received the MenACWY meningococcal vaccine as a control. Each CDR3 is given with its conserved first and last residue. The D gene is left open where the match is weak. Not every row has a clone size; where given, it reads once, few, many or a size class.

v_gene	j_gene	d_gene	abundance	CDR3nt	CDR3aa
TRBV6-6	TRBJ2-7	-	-	TGTGCCAGCAGCGGACAGTCCTACGAGCAGTACTTC	CASSGQSYEQYF
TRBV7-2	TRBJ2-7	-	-	TGTGCCAGCATGTCGTATGCGTCCTACGAGCAGTACTTC	CASMSYASYEQYF
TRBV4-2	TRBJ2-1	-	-	TGTGCCAGCAGCCAAGATCCAAGGGCGGAGTGGGGCAATGAGCAGTTCTTC	CASSQDPRAEWGNEQFF
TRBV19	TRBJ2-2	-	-	TGTGCCAGTAGTACCTTCTCCGGGGAGCTGTTTTTT	CASSTFSGELFF
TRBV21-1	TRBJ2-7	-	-	TGTGCCAGCAGCCACCCTAGCGCCCACTACGAGCAGTACTTC	CASSHPSAHYEQYF
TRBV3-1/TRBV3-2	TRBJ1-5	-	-	TGTGCCAGCAGCGGAGACAGCGGCCAGCATTTT	CASSGDSGQHF
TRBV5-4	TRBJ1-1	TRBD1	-	TGTGCCAGCGGCCGGGACAGACTAATGAACACTGAAGCTTTCTTT	CASGRDRLMNTEAFF
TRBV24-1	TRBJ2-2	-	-	TGTGCCACCAGTCGGGGCAGTAGTGGGCCCGGGGAGCTGTTTTTT	CATSRGSSGPGELFF
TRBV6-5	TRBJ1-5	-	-	TGTGCCAGCAGGGAGTATCGCAATCAGCCCCAGCATTTT	CASREYRNQPQHF
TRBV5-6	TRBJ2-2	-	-	TGTGCCAGCAGGAAACAGGGAGGGGGACGGACCGGGGAGCTGTTTTTT	CASRKQGGGRTGELFF
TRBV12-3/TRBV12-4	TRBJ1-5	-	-	TGTGCCAGCAGTCTCAGGGGAGGACAGCCCCAGCATTTT	CASSLRGGQPQHF
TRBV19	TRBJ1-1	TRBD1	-	TGTGCCAGTATGACAGGGGGCACTGAAGCTTTCTTT	CASMTGGTEAFF
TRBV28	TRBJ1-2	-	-	TGTGCCAGCAGCGTCGCCAGGGGTTTCGCCTATGGCTACACCTTC	CASSVARGFAYGYTF
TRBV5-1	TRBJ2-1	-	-	TGCGCCAGCCAGAGGGCAGGAAACAATGAGCAGTTCTTC	CASQRAGNNEQFF
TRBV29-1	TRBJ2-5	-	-	TGCAGCGTTGACCCCCAACAAGAGACCCAGTACTTC	CSVDPQQETQYF
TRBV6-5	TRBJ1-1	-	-	TGTGCCAGCAGTTACATTTCTGGAGTAGGGACTGAAGCTTTCTTT	CASSYISGVGTEAFF
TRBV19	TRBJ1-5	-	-	TGTGCCAGTAGTACCAACAGGGCTTCGGGTCAGCCCCAGCATTTT	CASSTNRASGQPQHF
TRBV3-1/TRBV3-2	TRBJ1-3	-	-	TGTGCCAGCAGCCATAGCACCGGGACACGATCCTCTGGAAACACCATATATTTT	CASSHSTGTRSSGNTIYF
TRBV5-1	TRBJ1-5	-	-	TGCGCCAGCAGCTTGGAACAGGGTCATCAGCCCCAGCATTTT	CASSLEQGHQPQHF
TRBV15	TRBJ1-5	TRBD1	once	TGTGCCACCAGCGGACAGGGTTTTCAGCCCCAGCATTTT	CATSGQGFQPQHF
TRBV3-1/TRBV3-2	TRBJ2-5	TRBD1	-	TGTGCCAGCAGCCCCCAATGGGCAGGGGGCTTCGAGACCCAGTACTTC	CASSPQWAGGFETQYF
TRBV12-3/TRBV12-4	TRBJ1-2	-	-	TGTGCCAGCAGTTTTGGGAGGGCTGATGGCTACACCTTC	CASSFGRADGYTF
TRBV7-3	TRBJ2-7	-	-	TGTGCCAGCAGCCTCCCATACGAGCAGTACTTC	CASSLPYEQYF
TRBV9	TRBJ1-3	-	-	TGTGCCAGCACGGTAGGAGGGTCCAGCTCTGGAAACACCATATATTTT	CASTVGGSSSGNTIYF
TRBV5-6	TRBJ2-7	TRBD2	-	TGTGCCAGCAACCCCCTAGAGAGCGGGAGGGTCGAGCAGTACTTC	CASNPLESGRVEQYF
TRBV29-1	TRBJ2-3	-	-	TGCAGCGCTGCAGGGGGGACAGATACGCAGTATTTT	CSAAGGTDTQYF
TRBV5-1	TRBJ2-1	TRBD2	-	TGCGCCAGCAGCTTACGGACTAGCGGGAGGGGTAATGAGCAGTTCTTC	CASSLRTSGRGNEQFF
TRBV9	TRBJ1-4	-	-	TGTGCCATCTTACCACGGAGGGAACTGTTTTTT	CAILPRRELFF
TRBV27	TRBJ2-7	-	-	TGTGCCAGCAGGGGCTGGGCCGATGACGAGCAGTACTTC	CASRGWADDEQYF
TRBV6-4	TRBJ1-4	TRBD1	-	TGTGCCAGCAGTCCCCAGATAGGGGGCAAACTGTTTTTT	CASSPQIGGKLFF
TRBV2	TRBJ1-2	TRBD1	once	TGTGCCAGTTCGGGACAGCAGCTATCTAACTATGGCTACACCTTC	CASSGQQLSNYGYTF
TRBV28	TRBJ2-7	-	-	TGTGCCAGCAGCTTCACAGGGTACAGTAATAACGAGCAGTACTTC	CASSFTGYSNNEQYF
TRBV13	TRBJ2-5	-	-	TGTGCCAGCAGCTCTGGGACATTACAAGAGACCCAGTACTTC	CASSSGTLQETQYF
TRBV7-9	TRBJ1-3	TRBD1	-	TGTGCCAGCAGCACAGGGGCCTCTGGAAACACCATATATTTT	CASSTGASGNTIYF
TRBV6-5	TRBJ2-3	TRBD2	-	TGTGCCAGCAGTTCACCTAGCGGGAGCACAGATACGCAGTATTTT	CASSSPSGSTDTQYF
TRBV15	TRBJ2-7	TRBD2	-	TGTGCCACAAGGGGGACCGGGACTAGCGGGATTCCGAGCTCCTACGAGCAGTACTTC	CATRGTGTSGIPSSYEQYF
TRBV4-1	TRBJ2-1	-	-	TGCGCCAGCAACCGGGGAGCAGTCTACAATGAGCAGTTCTTC	CASNRGAVYNEQFF
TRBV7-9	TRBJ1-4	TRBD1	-	TGTGCCAGCAGCTACAGGGGGATTGGTGAAAAACTGTTTTTT	CASSYRGIGEKLFF
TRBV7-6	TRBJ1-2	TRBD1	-	TGTGCCAGCAGCCCTGGTGAGGGGGCAAGGTATGGCTACACCTTC	CASSPGEGARYGYTF
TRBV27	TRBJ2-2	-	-	TGTGCCAGCAGTTCTGCCTTGGGCACCGGGGAGCTGTTTTTT	CASSSALGTGELFF
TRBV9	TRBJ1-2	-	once	TGTGCCAGCAGCCCGCTAACCGGGGGGCCTAACTATGGCTACACCTTC	CASSPLTGGPNYGYTF
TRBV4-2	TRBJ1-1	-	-	TGTGCCAGCAGCCAGTACGGCCCAACCAACACTGAAGCTTTCTTT	CASSQYGPTNTEAFF
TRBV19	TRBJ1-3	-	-	TGTGCCGGGAGAGGCGGAAACACCATATATTTT	CAGRGGNTIYF
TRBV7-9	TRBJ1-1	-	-	TGTGCCAGCCACTTCAGCCAGGGACGGAACACTGAAGCTTTCTTT	CASHFSQGRNTEAFF
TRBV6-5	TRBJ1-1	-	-	TGTGCCAGCCTGGACGGGACACGTATGAACACTGAAGCTTTCTTT	CASLDGTRMNTEAFF
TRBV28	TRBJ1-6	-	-	TGTGCCAGCAGTCAACAGGGCCTTAGTTCACCCCTCCACTTT	CASSQQGLSSPLHF
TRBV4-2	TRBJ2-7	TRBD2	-	TGTGCCAGCAGCCAGGAGTGGACTAGCTCCTACGAGCAGTACTTC	CASSQEWTSSYEQYF
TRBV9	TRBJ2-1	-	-	TGTGCCAGCAGCGTAGGAGCCGACCTACAAACATACAATGAGCAGTTCTTC	CASSVGADLQTYNEQFF
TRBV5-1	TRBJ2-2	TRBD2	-	TGCGCCAGCAGCTGGACTAGCGGGGCGAACACCGGGGAGCTGTTTTTT	CASSWTSGANTGELFF
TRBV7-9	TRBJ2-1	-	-	TGTGCCAGCAGCTTACAGGTCCGACAGTACAATGAGCAGTTCTTC	CASSLQVRQYNEQFF
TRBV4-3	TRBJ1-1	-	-	TGCGCCAGCAGCCAAACGAGGTGGGTGAACACTGAAGCTTTCTTT	CASSQTRWVNTEAFF